Listed below are T cell receptor beta chains from one sample, sequenced in a study of neurological immune-mediated disorders. TCRdb re-called the 5' RACE reads through MiXCR, storing one row per CDR3 protein. The sample shows more than 75,000 distinct CDR3 sequences, about 5.2% of them seen only once. Sequencing was performed on PBMCs. The receptors shown here come from a woman younger than 45 with multiple sclerosis. CDR3s include the opening cysteine and the closing phenylalanine or tryptophan. A D gene is named only where the DNA matches it firmly. Part of the rows lack a size; the others show once, few, many or a class for expanded clones.

j_call,d_call,clone_size,v_call,cdr3_nt,cdr3_aa
TRBJ2-3,TRBD2,many,TRBV5-1,TGCGCCAGCAGCTTGGGGGTAGCGGGGGACACAGATACGCAGTATTTT,CASSLGVAGDTDTQYF
TRBJ2-4,.,many,TRBV20-1,TGCAGTGCCATCCAGGGAGCCAAAAACATTCAGTACTTC,CSAIQGAKNIQYF
TRBJ2-7,TRBD2,many,TRBV20-1,TGCAGTGCTGATTATACTAGCGGGAGTCGGTACGAGCAGTACTTC,CSADYTSGSRYEQYF
TRBJ1-4,.,many,TRBV6-6,TGTGCCAGCAGTTGGGAGGTACCGACCGAAAAACTGTTTTTT,CASSWEVPTEKLFF
TRBJ1-2,.,many,TRBV20-1,TGCAGTGCTAGAGATGGACAACTGCTGGGCTACACCTTC,CSARDGQLLGYTF
TRBJ2-1,.,many,TRBV13,TGTGCCAGCAGCTTAGTTTATCGGACCGCCCCGAGCTCCTACAATGAGCAGTTCTTC,CASSLVYRTAPSSYNEQFF
TRBJ1-3,.,few,TRBV12-3/TRBV12-4,TGTGCCAGCAGTTTAAGGATTATGAGCTCTGGAAACACCATATATTTT,CASSLRIMSSGNTIYF
TRBJ2-5,.,many,TRBV5-1,TGCGCCAGCAGCTTGGTACCACAAGAGACCCAGTACTTC,CASSLVPQETQYF
TRBJ2-1,TRBD2,.,TRBV6-4,TGTGCCAGCAGTGACTCGACGGGAGGGGACCACAATGAGCAGTTCTTC,CASSDSTGGDHNEQFF
TRBJ2-1,.,few,TRBV12-3/TRBV12-4,TGTGCCAGCAGTTTAGCGCACATATCCGCCTACAATGAGCAGTTCTTC,CASSLAHISAYNEQFF